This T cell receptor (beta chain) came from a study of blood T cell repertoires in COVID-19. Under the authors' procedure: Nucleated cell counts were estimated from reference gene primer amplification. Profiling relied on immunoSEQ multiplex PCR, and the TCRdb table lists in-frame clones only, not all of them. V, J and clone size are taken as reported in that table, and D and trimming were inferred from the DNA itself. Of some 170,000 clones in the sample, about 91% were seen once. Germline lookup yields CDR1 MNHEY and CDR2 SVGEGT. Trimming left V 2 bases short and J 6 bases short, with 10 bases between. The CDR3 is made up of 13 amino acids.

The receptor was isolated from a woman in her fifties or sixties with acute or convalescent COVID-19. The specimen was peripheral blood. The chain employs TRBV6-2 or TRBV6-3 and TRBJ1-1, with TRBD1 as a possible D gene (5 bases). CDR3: CASSYVGGAEAFF. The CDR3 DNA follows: TGTGCCAGCAGTTACGTTGGGGGGGCTGAAGCTTTCTTT.